The 16 T cell receptor beta chains below come from one sample, sequenced in a study of PD-1 blockade in classical Hodgkin lymphoma. Time point in this sample: cycle 4 day 1 (C4D1), after 6 weeks of nivolumab. Each patient experienced a relapse that followed autologous stem cell transplantation, and brentuximab vedotin exposure varied. Profiled with immunoSEQ multiplex PCR; TCRdb holds only in-frame clones, not every one. The sample gives around 21,000 clones, around 82% of which show up once; roughly 20% is in the top ten. The material was peripheral blood mononuclear cells (PBMCs), obtained before the fourth cycle of nivolumab. These receptors were taken from a human donor with classical Hodgkin lymphoma.

This clone was observed a handful of times. The rearrangement joins TRBV27 to TRBJ2-6, with D unclear. The ends were cut back, 9 bases at V and 4 bases at J, with 16 bases in the middle. The germline gives CDR1 MNHEY, CDR2 SMNVEV (reference sequence). The CDR3 totals 15 residues. The CDR3, as DNA: TGTGCCAGTAAAACTCGGACGAACGGGGCCAACGTCCTGACTTTC. Translation gives CASKTRTNGANVLTF.

The chain is built from TRBV5-4 and TRBJ2-3; D is uncertain. The CDR3 spans 13 residues. Trimming removed 4 bases from V and 3 bases from J, with 9 bases in between. Germline V CDR1 and CDR2: SGHNT, YYREEE (reference sequence). The DNA of the CDR3 is TGTGCCAGCAGCCTTGACGTAACAGATACGCAGTATTTT. This codes for CASSLDVTDTQYF.

Details on this clone: At one boundary the junction diverges from the germline segment, which might be a read error. The chain employs TRBV7-9 and TRBJ2-7; 7 bases agree with TRBD2. The germline gives CDR1 SEHNR, CDR2 FQNEAQ (reference sequence). CDR3 length equals 17 residues. CDR3 sequence reads: CASSQDGAGALSYEQYF. DNA for the CDR3: TGCGCCAGCAGCCAAGACGGTGCGGGAGCCTTGTCCTACGAGCAGTACTTC.

Only a few counts were recorded for this clone. This chain joins TRBV7-2 and TRBJ2-1, with D perhaps TRBD1 or TRBD2 (6 bases each). In germline, CDR1 is SGHTA, CDR2 FQGNSA. Deletions cut 2 bases from V and 2 bases from J, with 13 bases between. The CDR3 is 16 amino acids. CDR3 coding DNA: TGTGCCAGCAGCTTAAATGCCGGGGGCGCCTACAATGAGCAGTTCTTC. It is translated as CASSLNAGGAYNEQFF.

On this clone: Additional DNA sequences in this sample encode the identical CDR3. V usage is TRBV19 and J usage is TRBJ1-3; D perhaps matches TRBD1 (5 bases). Between the trimmed V and J ends, which lost 2 bases and 4 bases, there was a span of 9 bases. This CDR3 contains 14 residues. Per the germline V gene, CDR1 is LNHDA and CDR2 is SQIVND (reference sequence). The CDR3, as DNA: TGTGCCAGTAGTATACGGGGCGTCGGAAACACCATATATTTT. Translated: CASSIRGVGNTIYF.

Written as DNA, the CDR3 is TGTGCCAGCAGTTTCTTAGGTTCGCGCACAGATACGCAGTATTTT. As protein: CASSFLGSRTDTQYF. The chain couples TRBV28 to TRBJ2-3, with no clear D. Germline values: CDR1 MDHEN, CDR2 SYDVKM. There are 15 residues in the CDR3. V shed 3 bases and J shed 1 base, with 11 bases lying between them.

This clone has more than one count but fewer than ten. This chain joins TRBV27 and TRBJ2-4, with D tentatively TRBD1 or TRBD2 (5 bases each). This CDR3 is built from 16 residues. Trimming stripped 5 bases from V and 0 bases from J, with 14 bases between. CDR1 and CDR2 from the germline V gene are MNHEY and SMNVEV (reference sequence). CDR3 bases: TGTGCCAGCAGTGGCTATGGGACCATAGCCAAAAACATTCAGTACTTC. Protein: CASSGYGTIAKNIQYF.

This chain connects TRBV10-1 to TRBJ2-5, with 7 bases lining up with TRBD1. With 4 bases clipped from V and 7 bases from J, the junction kept 6 bases outside the gene matches. Germline-derived CDR1 and CDR2 are WNHNN and SYGVQD (reference sequence). The CDR3 consists of 13 residues. The CDR3 DNA follows: TGCGCCAGCAGTGCAGGGACAGTGGCGACCCAGTACTTC. This gives the protein CASSAGTVATQYF.

The V gene is TRBV7-2, the J gene TRBJ2-1, with a weak D call TRBD2 (6 bases). V was clipped by 5 bases and J by 2 bases, with 19 bases between them. There are 17 residues in the CDR3. CDR1 is SGHTA and CDR2 is FQGNSA in the germline V gene. This CDR3 is CASSPSGRRGAYNEQFF. The DNA for the CDR3 is TGTGCCAGCAGCCCTTCGGGGAGGAGGGGAGCCTACAATGAGCAGTTCTTC.

On this clone: This specimen includes other DNA sequences encoding the same CDR3. J is TRBJ2-7 and V is TRBV28; D unresolved. V lost 6 bases and J 3 bases, leaving 15 bases between the germline ends. CDR3 length: 14 residues. Germline loops: CDR1 MDHEN, CDR2 SYDVKM. The DNA for the CDR3 is TGTGCCAGCAGGCCCATAGCAGACCTCTACGAGCAGTACTTC. This sequence encodes CASRPIADLYEQYF.

The J gene is TRBJ2-5, the V gene TRBV21-1. TRBV21-1 is a listed pseudogene. The CDR3 is 12 amino acids. The CDR3 protein is CASSWGQETQYF. CDR3 sequence (DNA): TGTGCCAGCAGCTGGGGGCAAGAGACCCAGTACTTC.

The J gene is TRBJ1-4, the V gene TRBV19, with a weak D call TRBD1 (5 bases). CDR3 size: 15 residues. The V end lost 4 bases, the J end lost 5 bases, and 14 bases lay between the germline ends. Germline CDR1 LNHDA, CDR2 SQIVND (reference sequence). CDR3 protein: CASSTRDGRNEKLFF. In DNA, the CDR3 is TGTGCCAGTAGTACTCGGGACGGAAGGAATGAAAAACTGTTTTTT. Full variable domain (rest looked up from reference TRBV19 and TRBJ1-4): DGGITQSPKYLFRKEGQNVTLSCEQNLNHDAMYWYRQDPGQGLRLIYYSQIVNDFQKGDIAEGYSVSREKKESFPLTVTSAQKNPTAFYLCASSTRDGRNEKLFFGSGTQLSVL.

The sample holds a few counts of this clone. The chain has TRBV6-1 and TRBJ1-1; TRBD1 matches at 9 bases. V was pared by 5 bases and J by 7 bases, with 2 bases of the junction left unmatched. Germline CDR1 is MNHNS and CDR2 is SASEGT. The CDR3 extends over 12 amino acids. CDR3: CASSLGQGEAFF. CDR3 DNA sequence: TGTGCCAGCAGTTTGGGACAGGGTGAAGCTTTCTTT.

This chain uses TRBV9 with TRBJ1-6; D remains ambiguous. The germline V gene encodes CDR1 SGDLS and CDR2 YYNGEE. The CDR3 sequence is 14 residues long. V was trimmed by 4 bases and J by 10 bases, leaving 15 bases between them. CDR3 nucleotides: TGTGCCAGCAGCCCCCTCCCTGCGCGATCACCCCTCCACTTT. Protein: CASSPLPARSPLHF. The variable domain in full, with the rest retrieved from reference TRBV9 and TRBJ1-6, is DSGVTQTPKHLITATGQRVTLRCSPRSGDLSVYWYQQSLDQGLQFLIQYYNGEERAKGNILERFSAQQFPDLHSELNLSSLELGDSALYFCASSPLPARSPLHFGNGTRLTVT.

The V and J genes are TRBV5-6 and TRBJ2-3; no clear D. CDR1 and CDR2 from the germline V gene are SGHDT and YYEEEE. CDR3 size: 11 residues. The ends were cut back, 4 bases at V and 3 bases at J, with 3 bases in the middle. CDR3 residues: CASSRTDTQYF. The CDR3, as DNA: TGTGCCAGCAGCAGGACAGATACGCAGTATTTT.

The CDR3 DNA follows: TGTGCCAGCAACCCGTCGTCAGGTCGCTACAATGAGCAGTTCTTC. Translating gives CASNPSSGRYNEQFF. The chain recombines TRBV11-2 with TRBJ2-1; D is uncertain. Germline V gene data show CDR1 as SGHAT and CDR2 as FQNNGV. The ends were cut back, 7 bases at V and 3 bases at J, with 16 bases in the middle. The CDR3 consists of 15 residues. Together with reference TRBV11-2 and TRBJ2-1, the CDR3 gives the full variable domain: EAGVAQSPRYKIIEKRQSVAFWCNPISGHATLYWYQQILGQGPKLLIQFQNNGVVDDSQLPKDRFSAERLKGVDSTLKIQPAKLEDSAVYLCASNPSSGRYNEQFFGPGTRLTVL.